Shown below are 27 T cell receptor beta chains from a single sample sequenced in a study of response to subunit inactivated influenza vaccine. Each CDR3 protein gets one entry after TCRdb re-called the RT-PCR reads with MiXCR. This sample carries 500,000 to 550,000 distinct CDR3 sequences, under 30% of them seen once, and the ten largest clones take roughly 2.8%. The same data also contributed to another study, on T cells expressing NK-cell markers. From that second work: Synthesis of TCR beta cDNA relied on 5'RACE template switching carrying UMIs.

The sequencing here drew on CD4+ T cells sorted from PBMCs, taken 11 to 12 days after vaccination. These receptors originate from a man aged 50 to 60 who received an inactivated influenza vaccine.

This clonotype was seen only a few times. V and J are TRBV9 and TRBJ2-7, with D possibly TRBD1 on 6 matching bases. This CDR3 is 14 amino acids long. Germline CDR1 reads SGDLS; CDR2 reads YYNGEE. With 4 bases removed from V and 6 bases from J, the gap between germline ends came to 17 bases. The CDR3 region is CASSKDSTLGEQYF. In nucleotides, the CDR3 is TGTGCCAGCAGCAAGGACAGTACCCTCGGCGAGCAGTACTTC.

There are many counts of this clonotype. The rearrangement links TRBV5-5 to TRBJ1-1; unclear D gene. The germline gives CDR1 SGHKS, CDR2 YYEKEE (reference sequence). The CDR3 runs to 14 residues. Between the trimmed V and J ends, which lost 0 bases and 1 base, there was a span of 7 bases. DNA for the CDR3: TGTGCCAGCAGCTTGGATTGGGGGAACACTGAAGCTTTCTTT. This encodes CASSLDWGNTEAFF.

The gene calls are TRBV7-9 and TRBJ1-1, with TRBD1 matching 7 bases. This CDR3 has 15 residues. CDR1 SEHNR and CDR2 FQNEAQ come from the germline V gene (reference sequence). V lost 4 bases to trimming and J lost 2 bases; unmatched junction nucleotides: 7. The CDR3 coding sequence is TGTGCCAGCAGCTCCCTAAGACAGGGAAACACTGAAGCTTTCTTT. It translates to CASSSLRQGNTEAFF. The whole variable domain, filled in from reference TRBV7-9 and TRBJ1-1, reads DTGVSQNPRHKITKRGQNVTFRCDPISEHNRLYWYRQTLGQGPEFLTYFQNEAQLEKSRLLSDRFSAERPKGSFSTLEIQRTEQGDSAMYLCASSSLRQGNTEAFFGQGTRLTVV.

This clonotype was picked up a small number of times. The CDR3 here is CSARVAAGVLYEQYF. As DNA, the CDR3 is TGCAGTGCTAGAGTGGCAGCGGGAGTCCTCTACGAGCAGTACTTC. The rearrangement joins TRBV20-1 to TRBJ2-7, with 8 bases fitting TRBD2. CDR1 DFQATT and CDR2 SNEGSKA come from the germline V gene (reference sequence). The CDR3 contains 15 residues. Trimming took 1 base from V and 3 from J; bases not matched to a gene: 8.

The V gene is TRBV20-1, the J gene TRBJ2-1; D is perhaps TRBD2 (6 bases). Per the germline V gene, CDR1 is DFQATT and CDR2 is SNEGSKA (reference sequence). The length of the CDR3 is 11 residues. Trimming removed 0 bases at V and 12 bases at J, with 9 bases between. CDR3 amino acids: CSARDRTMQFF. The DNA of the CDR3 is TGCAGTGCTAGAGATCGGACTATGCAGTTCTTC.

This chain connects TRBV7-8 to TRBJ1-2, with a possible D match to TRBD1 (5 bases). CDR1 is SGHVS, CDR2 FQNEAQ, per germline. The CDR3 length is 15 residues. Trimming removed 7 bases from V and 5 bases from J, with 20 bases in between. For the CDR3, the DNA is TGTGCCAGCAAAAAGGGTTTAGGGGTAGAGTATGGCTACACCTTC. This encodes CASKKGLGVEYGYTF.

In this sample, this clonotype turned up many times. The CDR3 nucleotides read TGCAGTGCCGCGACCGACAGCAATCAGCCCCAGCATTTT. Residues: CSAATDSNQPQHF. This chain uses TRBV20-1 with TRBJ1-5; D ambiguous. This CDR3 region has 13 residues. Trimming took 6 bases from V and 1 from J, leaving 10 bases between them. Germline CDR1 reads DFQATT; CDR2 reads SNEGSKA (reference sequence).

The V gene is TRBV7-9, the J gene TRBJ2-7; D is perhaps TRBD1 (6 bases). The V gene's germline CDR1 is SEHNR and CDR2 FQNEAQ (reference sequence). Deletions cut 5 bases from V and 2 bases from J, with 13 bases between. The CDR3 runs 14 residues. The CDR3 DNA sequence: TGTGCCAGCAGCCGGGGCCGGGACACCTACGAGCAGTACTTC. This codes for CASSRGRDTYEQYF.

The DNA for the CDR3 is TGTGCCAGCAGCTTACTGTCAGGGGGCCCGAGCTACGAGCAGTACTTC. Translated: CASSLLSGGPSYEQYF. V gene TRBV7-6 combines with J gene TRBJ2-7; TRBD1 agrees at 8 bases. Germline V gives CDR1 SGHVS, CDR2 FNYEAQ. This CDR3 is built from 16 residues. The V segment lost 2 bases and the J segment 3 bases; nucleotides outside the gene matches: 9.

This clonotype was counted between two and nine times. CDR3 bases: TGTGCCGCCATGGGACAGACTAATGAAAAACTGTTTTTT. This codes for CAAMGQTNEKLFF. The chain is built from TRBV6-6 and TRBJ1-4; TRBD1 matches at 7 bases. The CDR3 is made up of 13 amino acids. V trimming: 11 bases; J trimming: 2 bases; junction bases outside the gene matches: 5. Germline V CDR1 and CDR2: MNHNY, SVGAGI (reference sequence).

This clonotype was counted at least ten times. The V and J genes are TRBV7-6 and TRBJ2-5; D is unclear. V was cut by 8 bases and J by 2 bases, with 6 bases left in between. Per germline, CDR1 SGHVS and CDR2 FNYEAQ. This CDR3 is 11 amino acids long. The CDR3 region is CASGIQETQYF. CDR3 sequence (DNA): TGTGCCAGCGGAATACAAGAGACCCAGTACTTC.

The CDR3 DNA reads TGTGCCAGTTGTGCGGGACTAGCGTACACCGGGGAGCTGTTTTTT. Translation gives CASCAGLAYTGELFF. This chain connects TRBV19 to TRBJ2-2, with 10 bases aligning to TRBD2. The length of the CDR3 is 15 residues. The J segment lost 3 bases and the V segment lost 8 bases, leaving 6 bases of the junction unmatched. Germline CDR1 and CDR2: LNHDA and SQIVND (reference sequence).

The rearrangement uses TRBV6-6 and TRBJ2-1, with D possibly called TRBD1 or TRBD2 (6 bases each). The length of the CDR3 is 13 residues. With 7 bases removed from V and 7 bases from J, the gap between germline ends came to 14 bases. Germline V CDR1 and CDR2: MNHNY, SVGAGI (reference sequence). The CDR3 reads CASTGGGFNEQFF. The CDR3 bases are TGTGCCAGCACCGGGGGCGGCTTTAATGAGCAGTTCTTC.

The V gene is TRBV5-1, the J gene TRBJ2-1; D gene unclear. Germline V gives CDR1 SGHRS, CDR2 YFSETQ. The CDR3 covers 14 residues. Deletions cut 4 bases from V and 8 bases from J, with 16 bases between. The CDR3 nucleotides read TGCGCCAGCAGCGCGCGGTCCCCGGGCGATGAGCAGTTCTTC. Its translation is CASSARSPGDEQFF.

The V and J genes are TRBV6-1 and TRBJ2-7, with TRBD2 matching over 7 bases. CDR1 and CDR2 from the germline V gene are MNHNS and SASEGT. The CDR3 loop spans 12 amino acids. The V and J ends lost 8 bases and 5 bases, in that order; junction bases with no gene match: 6. CDR3 in amino acids: CASGGDWDEQYF. The CDR3 coding sequence is TGTGCCAGCGGGGGGGACTGGGACGAGCAGTACTTC.

This clonotype was observed a few times. The rearrangement joins TRBV20-1 to TRBJ2-2, with D maybe TRBD1 (6 bases). The CDR3 runs 15 residues. From germline, CDR1 is DFQATT and CDR2 SNEGSKA (reference sequence). V was shortened by 5 bases and J by 7 bases, with 20 bases between the two germline ends. The CDR3 is CSARRGRGSGGELFF. CDR3 in DNA: TGCAGTGCTCGTAGGGGCAGGGGATCTGGCGGGGAGCTGTTTTTT.

The chain links TRBV7-2 to TRBJ1-1; D not certain. Per germline, CDR1 SGHTA and CDR2 FQGNSA. The CDR3 sequence is 12 residues long. Between the trimmed V and J ends, which lost 1 base and 8 bases, there was a span of 8 bases. CDR3: CASSLGWLEAFF. CDR3 bases: TGTGCCAGCAGCTTAGGTTGGTTAGAAGCTTTCTTT.

This chain joins TRBV12-3 or TRBV12-4 and TRBJ2-4, with D possibly being TRBD1 (5 bases). Trimming cost V 0 bases and J 5 bases, with 5 bases left between them. The CDR3 is 13 amino acids. The CDR3 nucleotides are TGTGCCAGCAGTTTAGCGGGGCAAAACATTCAGTACTTC. Its translation is CASSLAGQNIQYF.

This chain links TRBV12-5 with TRBJ2-3; tentative D call: TRBD2 (7 bases). Between the trimmed V and J ends, which lost 7 bases and 4 bases, there was a span of 18 bases. Per the germline V gene, CDR1 is LGHNT and CDR2 is FRNRAP. The CDR3 is 15 amino acids. The CDR3 DNA reads as TGTGCTAGTGCCCGCGGGGGCGGGGCAGCAGATACGCAGTATTTT. This codes for CASARGGGAADTQYF. The full variable domain, with the rest looked up from reference TRBV12-5 and TRBJ2-3, is DARVTQTPRHKVTEMGQEVTMRCQPILGHNTVFWYRQTMMQGLELLAYFRNRAPLDDSGMPKDRFSAEMPDATLATLKIQPSEPRDSAVYFCASARGGGAADTQYFGPGTRLTVL.

This clonotype was seen only a few times. The V gene is TRBV18, the J gene TRBJ2-5; tentative D call: TRBD2 (6 bases). Trimming shortened V by 3 bases and J by 3 bases, and 14 bases separated the two germline ends. This CDR3 is 15 amino acids long. Germline V gives CDR1 KGHSH, CDR2 LQKENI. The CDR3: CASSPRLGNKETQYF. CDR3 coding DNA: TGTGCCAGCTCACCCAGACTAGGAAACAAAGAGACCCAGTACTTC.

This clonotype has a handful of counts. This rearrangement joins TRBV7-2 to TRBJ2-5, with D uncertain. V dropped 5 bases and J dropped 2 bases, with 12 bases sitting between them. The germline V gene encodes CDR1 SGHTA and CDR2 FQGNSA. This CDR3 has 14 amino acids. The CDR3 DNA is TGTGCCAGCAGCCTGACGGCACAGCAAGAGACCCAGTACTTC. Translating it yields CASSLTAQQETQYF.

The rearrangement uses TRBV19 and TRBJ2-2; D not certain. Germline loops: CDR1 LNHDA, CDR2 SQIVND (reference sequence). With 2 bases removed from V and 6 bases from J, the gap between germline ends came to 10 bases. This CDR3 is built from 14 residues. CDR3 in amino acids: CASSISGIAGELFF. CDR3 nucleotides: TGTGCCAGTAGTATAAGTGGGATTGCCGGGGAGCTGTTTTTT.

V is TRBV10-3 and J is TRBJ2-3, with a possible D match to TRBD1 (6 bases). Germline CDR1 reads ENHRY; CDR2 reads SYGVKD. This CDR3 comprises 15 residues. Trimming shortened V by 3 bases and J by 8 bases, and 18 bases separated the two germline ends. CDR3 region: CAISDPLYGDTTQYF. DNA of the CDR3: TGTGCCATCAGTGATCCCCTTTACGGGGACACTACGCAGTATTTT.

The chain uses TRBV15 and TRBJ1-2; tentatively, D is TRBD1 (5 bases). Germline CDR1 is LNHNV and CDR2 is YYDKDF (reference sequence). Trimming removed 1 base at V and 3 bases at J, with 12 bases between. This CDR3 contains 15 residues. CDR3 loop: CATSRAEGSDYGYTF. As DNA, the CDR3 is TGTGCCACCAGCAGAGCTGAGGGGTCAGACTATGGCTACACCTTC.

This clonotype was seen only a few times. This chain connects TRBV28 to TRBJ1-1; D not certain. Germline V gene sequence: CDR1 MDHEN, CDR2 SYDVKM. Trimming took 3 bases from V and 4 from J, leaving 12 bases between them. This CDR3 is built from 14 residues. In DNA form, the CDR3 reads TGTGCCAGCAGTTTTCAATCTAGGAGCACTGAAGCTTTCTTT. It yields the protein CASSFQSRSTEAFF.

V is TRBV2 and J is TRBJ1-2; D not certain. Trimming took off 1 base at V and 2 bases at J, with 11 bases between the two ends. The length of the CDR3 is 15 residues. Germline V gives CDR1 SNHLY, CDR2 FYNNEI. CDR3 region: CASSEGSRPNYGYTF. In DNA form, the CDR3 reads TGTGCCAGCAGTGAAGGGTCACGTCCGAACTATGGCTACACCTTC.

The V call is TRBV7-7, the J call TRBJ2-1; 10 nucleotides match TRBD2. The CDR3 sequence is 14 residues long. Losses at the gene ends were 1 base for V and 15 bases for J; bases not matched to a gene: 9. Germline V gene lookup returns CDR1 SSHAT and CDR2 FNYEAQ (reference sequence). This CDR3 reads CASSLGLAGDSLFF. CDR3 DNA sequence: TGTGCCAGCAGCTTAGGGCTAGCGGGAGATTCCCTGTTCTTC. Filled out from reference TRBV7-7 and TRBJ2-1, the complete variable domain reads GAGVSQSPRYKVTKRGQDVTLRCDPISSHATLYWYQQALGQGPEFLTYFNYEAQPDKSGLPSDRFSAERPEGSISTLTIQRTEQRDSAMYRCASSLGLAGDSLFFGPGTRLTVL.